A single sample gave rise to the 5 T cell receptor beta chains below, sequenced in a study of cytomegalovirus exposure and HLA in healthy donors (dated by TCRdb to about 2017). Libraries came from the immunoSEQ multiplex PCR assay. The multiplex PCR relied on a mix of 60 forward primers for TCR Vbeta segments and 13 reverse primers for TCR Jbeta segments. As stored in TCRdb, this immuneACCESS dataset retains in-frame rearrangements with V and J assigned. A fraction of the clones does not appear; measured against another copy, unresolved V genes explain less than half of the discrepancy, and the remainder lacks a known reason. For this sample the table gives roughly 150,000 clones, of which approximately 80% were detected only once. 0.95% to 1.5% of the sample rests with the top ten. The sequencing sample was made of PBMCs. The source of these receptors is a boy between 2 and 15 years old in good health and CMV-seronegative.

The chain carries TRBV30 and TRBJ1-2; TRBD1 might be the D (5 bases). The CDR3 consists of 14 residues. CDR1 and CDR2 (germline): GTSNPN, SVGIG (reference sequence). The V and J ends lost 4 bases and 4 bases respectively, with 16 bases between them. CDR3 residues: CAWTAGLTFYGYTF. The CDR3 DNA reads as TGTGCCTGGACCGCGGGACTGACGTTCTATGGCTACACCTTC.

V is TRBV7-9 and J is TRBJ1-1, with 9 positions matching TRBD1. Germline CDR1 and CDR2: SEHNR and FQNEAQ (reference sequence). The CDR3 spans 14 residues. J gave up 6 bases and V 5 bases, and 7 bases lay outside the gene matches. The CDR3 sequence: CASSRDRAEAEAFF. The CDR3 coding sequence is TGTGCCAGCAGCAGGGACAGGGCGGAGGCTGAAGCTTTCTTT.

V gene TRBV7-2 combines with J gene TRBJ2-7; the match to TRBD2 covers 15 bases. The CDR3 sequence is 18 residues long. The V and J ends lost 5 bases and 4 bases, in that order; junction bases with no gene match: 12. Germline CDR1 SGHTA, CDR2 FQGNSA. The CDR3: CASSPYGLAGGIWYEQYF. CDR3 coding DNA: TGTGCCAGCAGCCCTTACGGACTAGCGGGAGGGATTTGGTACGAGCAGTACTTC.

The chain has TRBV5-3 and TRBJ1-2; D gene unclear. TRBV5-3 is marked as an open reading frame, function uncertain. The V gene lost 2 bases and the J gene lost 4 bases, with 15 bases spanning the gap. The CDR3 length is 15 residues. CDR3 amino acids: CARSFFPPGVYGYTF. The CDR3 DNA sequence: TGTGCCAGAAGCTTCTTCCCTCCTGGAGTCTATGGCTACACCTTC.

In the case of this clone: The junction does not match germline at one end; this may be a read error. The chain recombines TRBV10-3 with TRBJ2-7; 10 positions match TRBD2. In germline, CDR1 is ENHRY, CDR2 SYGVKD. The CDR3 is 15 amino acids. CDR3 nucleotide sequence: TGTGCCATCGGTGAAGCGGGAGGGTTGACCTACGAGCAGTACTTC. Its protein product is CAIGEAGGLTYEQYF.